This TCR beta chain was found in a study of T cell responses to AZD1222 COVID-19 vaccine. General observations from the study: All repertoire sampling was performed exclusively after the peak T cell response.

This CDR3 contains 15 residues. V lost 1 base, J lost 7 bases, and 4 bases stayed unmatched. Per the germline V gene, CDR1 is SGHNT and CDR2 is YENEEA. TCRdb's copy holds only in-frame clones and misses some; the assay was immunoSEQ multiplex PCR. The sample records approximately 100,000 clones, about 90% being singletons. In regard to this clone: What it binds is unknown.

The TCR comes from an adult in good health. This sequence joins TRBV11-3 and TRBJ2-1, with 10 bases that match TRBD1. Here the sequenced sample was peripheral blood, taken on day 0 of AZD1222 vaccination. The CDR3 protein is CASSLGGDRGNEQFF. CDR3 DNA sequence: TGTGCCAGCAGCTTAGGTGGGGACAGGGGAAATGAGCAGTTCTTC.